A single sample is the source of the 9 T cell receptor beta chains below, sequenced in a study of blood T cell repertoires in COVID-19. Profiled with immunoSEQ multiplex PCR; TCRdb holds only in-frame clones, not every one. The sample records fewer than 200,000 clones, 84% being singletons. The sequencing input was PBMCs or T cells enriched from blood (not recorded which). These receptors came from a man over 45 who had recovered from COVID-19.

The CDR3 DNA sequence: TGCGCCAGCAGTCAATTCGGGACAGTTGCTAAGGAGAACACTGAAGCTTTCTTT. Its protein product is CASSQFGTVAKENTEAFF. The chain uses TRBV23-1 and TRBJ1-1, with 7 bases aligning to TRBD1. TRBV23-1 is identified as an open reading frame with a role that is uncertain. The CDR3 extends over 18 amino acids. V lost 1 base and J lost 1; bases outside the gene matches: 12.

The chain has TRBV5-1 and TRBJ2-3; a weak D match, TRBD2 (5 bases). The germline V and J ends were trimmed by 0 bases and 0 bases, with 11 bases remaining between them. This CDR3 spans 16 amino acids. The V gene's germline CDR1 is SGHRS and CDR2 YFSETQ. As DNA, the CDR3 is TGCGCCAGCAGCTTGGGGGTCCGGACTAGCACAGATACGCAGTATTTT. Translated, it gives CASSLGVRTSTDTQYF.

The chain has TRBV4-3 and TRBJ1-2; 7 nucleotides agree with TRBD1. Germline trimming cut 2 bases from V and 7 bases from J; bases unmatched to any gene: 7. Germline CDR1 LGHNA, CDR2 YSLEER. This CDR3 comprises 14 residues. The CDR3 loop reads CASSQTGDMFGYTF. The CDR3, as DNA: TGCGCCAGCAGCCAAACAGGGGATATGTTTGGCTACACCTTC.

The V gene is TRBV19, the J gene TRBJ1-2, with D perhaps matching TRBD1 (6 bases). The CDR3 is 13 amino acids. Germline CDR1 and CDR2: LNHDA and SQIVND (reference sequence). V lost 3 bases and J 6 bases, leaving 11 bases between the germline ends. In nucleotides, the CDR3 is TGTGCCAGTAGTATTTGGCCAGGGGATGGCTACACCTTC. It is translated as CASSIWPGDGYTF.

Only one count was recorded for this clone. The V gene is TRBV11-3, the J gene TRBJ1-5; D ambiguous. CDR1 is SGHNT, CDR2 YENEEA, per germline. V lost 0 bases and J lost 0, with 15 bases in between. The CDR3 has 18 amino acids. CDR3: CASSLDPLADYSNQPQHF. The CDR3 DNA reads TGTGCCAGCAGCTTAGATCCTTTGGCAGATTATAGCAATCAGCCCCAGCATTTT.

The chain has TRBV3-1 (or the pseudogene TRBV3-2) and TRBJ1-4; no firm D call. Trimming cost V 2 bases and J 12 bases, with 16 bases left between them. The CDR3 has 14 amino acids. CDR1 is LGHDT, CDR2 YNNKEL, per germline (reference sequence). CDR3 residues: CASSQRTDNVELFF. CDR3 DNA sequence: TGTGCCAGCAGCCAACGAACTGACAACGTGGAACTGTTTTTT.

V is TRBV4-1 and J is TRBJ2-7, with no clear D. Germline CDR1 reads MGHRA; CDR2 reads YSYEKL. The CDR3 is 13 amino acids. V was clipped by 1 base and J by 2 bases, with 6 bases between them. The CDR3 nucleotides are TGCGCCAGCAGCCAAGGGGCACCCTACGAGCAGTACTTC. Translated, it gives CASSQGAPYEQYF.

The chain couples TRBV6-4 to TRBJ2-1; D may be TRBD2 (5 bases). The germline V and J ends were trimmed by 6 bases and 9 bases, with 15 bases remaining between them. This CDR3 contains 13 residues. CDR1 is MRHNA, CDR2 SNTAGT, per germline. CDR3 in amino acids: CASSASMGSEQFF. The DNA for the CDR3 is TGTGCCAGCAGCGCTAGCATGGGGAGTGAGCAGTTCTTC.

The chain carries TRBV5-6 and TRBJ1-2; 9 bases fit TRBD1. Germline V lookup: CDR1 SGHDT, CDR2 YYEEEE. V gave up 4 bases and J gave up 11 bases; unmatched junction bases: 12. This CDR3 comprises 14 residues. For the CDR3, the DNA is TGTGCCAGCAGCGGCGGGACAGGGTCTTGGGGATACACCTTC. It specifies CASSGGTGSWGYTF.